A selection of T cell receptor beta chains follows, all from one sample in a study of T cell changes during pregnancy in multiple sclerosis. Sequenced by immunoSEQ multiplex PCR; TCRdb stores in-frame clones only, minus some. The table records about 66,000 clones, 91% of them present only once. The sample in question was CD8+ T cells from peripheral blood mononuclear cells, obtained before pregnancy. The receptors come from a female donor with multiple sclerosis, enrolled in a pregnancy study. The CDR3 runs from the conserved cysteine through the conserved F or W. Fields, in order: CDR3 length, V gene, J gene, D gene, clone size, CDR3 protein, CDR3 DNA. The D gene is left open where the match is weak. Size is omitted from some rows. Given values are once, few, many or a class for expanded clones.

cdr3_length: 15; v_call: TRBV5-3; j_call: TRBJ1-5; d_call: .; clone_size: .; cdr3_aa: CARSLGVPGNQPQHF; cdr3_nt: TGTGCCAGAAGCTTGGGAGTTCCAGGTAATCAGCCCCAGCATTTT
cdr3_length: 15; v_call: TRBV4-1; j_call: TRBJ1-5; d_call: TRBD1; clone_size: .; cdr3_aa: CASSLGTDGAQPQHF; cdr3_nt: TGCGCCAGCAGCCTGGGGACAGACGGAGCTCAGCCCCAGCATTTT
cdr3_length: 15; v_call: TRBV9; j_call: TRBJ1-5; d_call: TRBD1; clone_size: .; cdr3_aa: CASSVGQASNQPQHF; cdr3_nt: TGTGCCAGCAGCGTTGGACAGGCTAGCAATCAGCCCCAGCATTTT
cdr3_length: 13; v_call: TRBV19; j_call: TRBJ2-7; d_call: .; clone_size: .; cdr3_aa: CASQRASSYEQYF; cdr3_nt: TGTGCCAGTCAGAGGGCTAGCTCCTACGAGCAGTACTTC
cdr3_length: 12; v_call: TRBV5-4; j_call: TRBJ2-7; d_call: .; clone_size: .; cdr3_aa: CASSFGSHEQYF; cdr3_nt: TGTGCCAGCAGCTTCGGGAGCCACGAGCAGTACTTC
cdr3_length: 14; v_call: TRBV13; j_call: TRBJ2-1; d_call: .; clone_size: .; cdr3_aa: CASSLGAGKNEQFF; cdr3_nt: TGTGCCAGCAGCTTAGGGGCAGGGAAGAATGAGCAGTTCTTC
cdr3_length: 16; v_call: TRBV4-2; j_call: TRBJ2-1; d_call: TRBD1; clone_size: .; cdr3_aa: CASSQGPTGGHDEQFF; cdr3_nt: TGTGCCAGCAGCCAAGGCCCGACAGGGGGTCACGATGAGCAGTTCTTC
cdr3_length: 15; v_call: TRBV2; j_call: TRBJ2-1; d_call: TRBD2; clone_size: .; cdr3_aa: CASSITGGSYNEQFF; cdr3_nt: TGTGCCAGCAGCATTACGGGGGGTTCCTACAATGAGCAGTTCTTC
cdr3_length: 14; v_call: TRBV9; j_call: TRBJ1-2; d_call: .; clone_size: .; cdr3_aa: CASSSTDRKYGYTF; cdr3_nt: TGTGCCAGCAGTTCTACCGACAGGAAATATGGCTACACCTTC
cdr3_length: 16; v_call: TRBV27; j_call: TRBJ1-2; d_call: .; clone_size: .; cdr3_aa: CASPWSRVPLNYGYTF; cdr3_nt: TGTGCCAGCCCCTGGTCCCGCGTCCCGTTGAACTATGGCTACACCTTC
cdr3_length: 17; v_call: TRBV9; j_call: TRBJ2-5; d_call: TRBD2; clone_size: .; cdr3_aa: CASSASTSGGPKETQYF; cdr3_nt: TGTGCCAGCAGCGCCTCCACTAGCGGGGGACCAAAAGAGACCCAGTACTTC
cdr3_length: 14; v_call: TRBV2; j_call: TRBJ1-1; d_call: .; clone_size: once; cdr3_aa: CAKQWAEFNTEAFF; cdr3_nt: TGTGCCAAGCAATGGGCTGAATTTAACACTGAAGCTTTCTTT
cdr3_length: 14; v_call: TRBV27; j_call: TRBJ1-6; d_call: .; clone_size: .; cdr3_aa: CASSLQVFDSPLHF; cdr3_nt: TGTGCCAGCAGCCTACAGGTTTTCGATTCACCCCTCCACTTT
cdr3_length: 15; v_call: TRBV27; j_call: TRBJ1-1; d_call: .; clone_size: .; cdr3_aa: CASSWGVGMGTEAFF; cdr3_nt: TGTGCCAGCAGTTGGGGGGTCGGAATGGGCACTGAAGCTTTCTTT
cdr3_length: 19; v_call: TRBV5-4; j_call: TRBJ2-2; d_call: TRBD2; clone_size: once; cdr3_aa: CASSLGLAGANANTGELFF; cdr3_nt: TGTGCCAGCAGCTTGGGCCTAGCGGGGGCCAACGCGAACACCGGGGAGCTGTTTTTT
cdr3_length: 16; v_call: TRBV6-1; j_call: TRBJ1-5; d_call: .; clone_size: .; cdr3_aa: CASSEIRTDSNQPQHF; cdr3_nt: TGTGCCAGCAGTGAAATCCGGACAGATAGCAATCAGCCCCAGCATTTT
cdr3_length: 15; v_call: TRBV27; j_call: TRBJ1-5; d_call: .; clone_size: .; cdr3_aa: CASSFQGDSNQPQHF; cdr3_nt: TGTGCCAGCAGTTTTCAAGGGGATAGCAATCAGCCCCAGCATTTT
cdr3_length: 14; v_call: TRBV6-5; j_call: TRBJ1-5; d_call: TRBD1; clone_size: .; cdr3_aa: CASSGTGPWQPQHF; cdr3_nt: TGTGCCAGCTCCGGGACAGGGCCATGGCAGCCCCAGCATTTT
cdr3_length: 14; v_call: TRBV7-9; j_call: TRBJ2-7; d_call: .; clone_size: .; cdr3_aa: CASSPLGRHYEQYF; cdr3_nt: TGTGCCAGCAGCCCCCTCGGCAGACACTACGAGCAGTACTTC
cdr3_length: 15; v_call: TRBV13; j_call: TRBJ2-5; d_call: TRBD1; clone_size: .; cdr3_aa: CASSSRGQPKETQYF; cdr3_nt: TGTGCCAGCAGCTCGAGGGGACAGCCAAAAGAGACCCAGTACTTC
cdr3_length: 16; v_call: TRBV6-4; j_call: TRBJ1-2; d_call: .; clone_size: .; cdr3_aa: CANPGKGDPDGHGYTF; cdr3_nt: TGTGCCAATCCGGGGAAGGGGGACCCGGATGGACATGGCTACACCTTC
cdr3_length: 15; v_call: TRBV4-2; j_call: TRBJ1-1; d_call: .; clone_size: .; cdr3_aa: CASSQAPGGNTEAFF; cdr3_nt: TGTGCCAGCAGCCAAGCCCCGGGGGGGAACACTGAAGCTTTCTTT
cdr3_length: 14; v_call: TRBV5-1; j_call: TRBJ2-1; d_call: .; clone_size: .; cdr3_aa: CASSLAGGGDEQFF; cdr3_nt: TGCGCCAGCAGCTTGGCCGGGGGAGGCGATGAGCAGTTCTTC